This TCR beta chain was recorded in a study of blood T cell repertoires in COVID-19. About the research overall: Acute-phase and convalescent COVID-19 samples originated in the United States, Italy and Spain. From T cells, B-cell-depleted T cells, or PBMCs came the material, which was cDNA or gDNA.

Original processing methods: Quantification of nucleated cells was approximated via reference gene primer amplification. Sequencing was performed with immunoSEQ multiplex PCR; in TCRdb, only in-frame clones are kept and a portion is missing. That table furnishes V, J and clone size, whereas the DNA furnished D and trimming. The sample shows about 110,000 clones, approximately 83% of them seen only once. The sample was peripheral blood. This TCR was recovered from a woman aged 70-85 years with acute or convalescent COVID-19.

The DNA for the CDR3 is TGTGCCAGCAGCCCTCATAGCGGGGGAACCAATGAGCAGTTCTTC. As protein: CASSPHSGGTNEQFF. The chain is built from TRBV11-3 and TRBJ2-1; 9 positions agree with TRBD2. Germline V gene lookup returns CDR1 SGHNT and CDR2 YENEEA. Trimming at V came to 5 bases and at J to 6 bases, leaving 8 bases not matched to a gene. The CDR3 extends over 15 amino acids. Using reference TRBV11-3 and TRBJ2-1 for the parts outside the CDR3, the full variable domain is EAGVVQSPRYKIIEKKQPVAFWCNPISGHNTLYWYLQNLGQGPELLIRYENEEAVDDSQLPKDRFSAERLKGVDSTLKIQPAELGDSAVYLCASSPHSGGTNEQFFGPGTRLTVL.